This record covers a single T cell receptor beta chain. Its antigen is not known. Using immunoSEQ multiplex PCR, the repertoire was profiled, and TCRdb retains in-frame clones only, with some absent. The sample yields around 150,000 clones, roughly 90% seen once. This sample is part of a study of T cell responses to AZD1222 COVID-19 vaccine. Study in general: Second-dose intervals of approximately 4 or approximately 12 weeks were pooled.

The study's findings and limits: Clonal diversity was possibly underestimated; the donors were predominantly white British and more often female. Among those given AZD1222, only 5 to 7 were seropositive at baseline.

Germline V gene sequence: CDR1 SGHTA, CDR2 FQGNSA. CDR3 length: 14 amino acids. V was shortened by 2 bases and J by 4 bases, with 11 bases between the two germline ends. The TCR comes from an adult in good health. The material sequenced was peripheral blood, taken on day 0 of AZD1222 vaccination. J is TRBJ1-2 and V is TRBV7-2; D is unclear. CDR3 amino acids: CASSLLRESYGYTF. CDR3 nucleotides: TGTGCCAGCAGCTTATTGAGGGAGTCCTATGGCTACACCTTC.